This T cell receptor beta chain was identified in a study of control samples from healthy donors and cancer patients. This clone was seen a single time. This table comes from immunoSEQ multiplex PCR, and its TCRdb copy is limited to in-frame clones, with some not included. The sample consists of around 140,000 clones, 94% of them appearing once. The sample taken for sequencing was blood. The clonotype was recovered from a middle-aged man in good health.

CDR3 nucleotide sequence: TGTGCCAGCAGCCTCCCCGGAAACTATGGCTACACCTTC. As protein: CASSLPGNYGYTF. This chain links TRBV6-5 with TRBJ1-2; D ambiguous. CDR1 is MNHEY, CDR2 SVGAGI, per germline. V lost 6 bases and J lost 2, with 10 bases in between. The CDR3 length is 13 residues.